This is a list of T cell receptor beta chains from one sample in a study of T-cell reconstitution after alpha-beta-depleted transplantation in children. TCRdb itself ran the PCR reads through MiXCR, one entry per CDR3 protein. This sample has fewer than 350,000 distinct CDR3 sequences, with around 10% found just once. The material was peripheral blood, obtained 180 days after TCRalphabeta/CD19-depleted stem cell transplant. These receptors were taken from a male patient aged 2 to 10 who had a stem cell transplant for chronic granulomatous disease, so the T cells may come from the graft donor. The CDR3 runs from the conserved cysteine through the conserved F or W. D genes are given only for firm matches. Clone size appears in some rows only: once, few, many, or a class for an expanded clone.

cdr3_aa cdr3_nt j_call v_call clone_size d_call
CASSLGGRNEQFF TGTGCCAGCAGTTTAGGAGGACGCAATGAGCAGTTCTTC TRBJ2-1 TRBV12-3/TRBV12-4 many -
CAWAGPRTQYF TGTGCCTGGGCCGGGCCAAGGACCCAGTACTTC TRBJ2-5 TRBV30 many -
CASSYSMSGLIVQYF TGTGCCAGCAGTTACTCGATGTCTGGTCTGATAGTTCAGTACTTC TRBJ2-4 TRBV6-2/TRBV6-3 - -
CASSLTSQPYNEQFF TGTGCCAGCAGTCTGACTAGCCAACCCTACAATGAGCAGTTCTTC TRBJ2-1 TRBV3-1 many TRBD2
CASSSTKETQYF TGTGCCAGCAGCTCCACGAAAGAGACCCAGTACTTC TRBJ2-5 TRBV7-2 many -
CASSPIQLAANEQFF TGCGCCAGCAGCCCTATACAGTTAGCGGCCAATGAGCAGTTCTTC TRBJ2-1 TRBV4-1 many -
CASSQDLGPYEQYF TGCGCCAGCAGCCAAGACCTAGGCCCCTACGAGCAGTACTTC TRBJ2-7 TRBV4-3 many -
CASSVPRRHNEQFF TGTGCCAGTAGTGTACCTAGGAGGCACAATGAGCAGTTCTTC TRBJ2-1 TRBV19 - -
CASSFGGWYGTDTQYF TGTGCCAGCAGTTTCGGGGGATGGTATGGGACAGATACGCAGTATTTT TRBJ2-3 TRBV27 many -
CARKDRVLAGELFF TGTGCCAGAAAGGACAGGGTATTAGCCGGGGAGCTGTTTTTT TRBJ2-2 TRBV19 many TRBD1
CSASEGNQPQHF TGCAGTGCTAGTGAGGGTAATCAGCCCCAGCATTTT TRBJ1-5 TRBV20-1 many -
CASSLEVRRGFTDTQYF TGTGCCAGCAGCTTAGAAGTACGGCGGGGGTTCACAGATACGCAGTATTTT TRBJ2-3 TRBV11-2 many TRBD2
CASSLSSGQGRNNEQFF TGTGCCAGCAGCTTAAGTTCGGGACAGGGGCGCAACAATGAGCAGTTCTTC TRBJ2-1 TRBV7-2 many TRBD1
CSASRDRVYEQYF TGCAGTGCCTCCCGGGACAGGGTTTACGAGCAGTACTTC TRBJ2-7 TRBV20-1 many TRBD1
CATTAGTSMSNEQFF TGTGCCACCACGGCCGGGACCAGCATGTCCAATGAGCAGTTCTTC TRBJ2-1 TRBV28 many -
CASSYSGERYSPLHF TGTGCCAGCAGTTACTCTGGGGAACGCTACTCACCCCTCCACTTT TRBJ1-6 TRBV6-5 many -
CASSQYGSSGNTIYF TGTGCCAGCAGCCAATACGGATCCTCTGGAAACACCATATATTTT TRBJ1-3 TRBV3-1 many -
CSARVGLAGDTGELFF TGCAGTGCTAGAGTGGGCCTAGCGGGAGACACCGGGGAGCTGTTTTTT TRBJ2-2 TRBV20-1 many TRBD2
CASSFGQIYNEQFF TGTGCCAGCAGTTTTGGCCAGATCTACAATGAGCAGTTCTTC TRBJ2-1 TRBV12-3/TRBV12-4 many -
CASSPLDRPRQPQHF TGTGCCAGCTCACCACTTGATAGACCCCGGCAGCCCCAGCATTTT TRBJ1-5 TRBV18 few -
CSVGAAVGNTIYF TGCAGCGTCGGAGCTGCGGTTGGAAACACCATATATTTT TRBJ1-3 TRBV29-1 many -
CASSSLLAGGDNEQFF TGTGCCAGCAGTTCCTTACTAGCGGGAGGGGACAATGAGCAGTTCTTC TRBJ2-1 TRBV12-3/TRBV12-4 many TRBD2
CSVGDRGYGYTF TGCAGCGTTGGCGACAGGGGCTATGGCTACACCTTC TRBJ1-2 TRBV29-1 many TRBD1
CASELAGGTYNEQFF TGTGCCAGCGAACTAGCGGGGGGCACTTACAATGAGCAGTTCTTC TRBJ2-1 TRBV3-1 many TRBD2
CASSQARQETQYF TGCGCCAGCAGCCAAGCGCGGCAAGAGACCCAGTACTTC TRBJ2-5 TRBV4-1 many -
CSARDHWDRPTAEQYF TGCAGTGCTAGAGATCACTGGGACAGGCCGACCGCCGAGCAGTACTTC TRBJ2-7 TRBV20-1 many TRBD1
CASSYVRPRFANTGELFF TGTGCCAGCAGTTACGTTCGACCCCGGTTCGCGAACACCGGGGAGCTGTTTTTT TRBJ2-2 TRBV6-5 many -
CAWSVVNEQFF TGTGCCTGGAGTGTGGTCAATGAGCAGTTCTTC TRBJ2-1 TRBV30 - -
CASSPSGETQYF TGTGCCAGCAGCCCTTCCGGGGAGACCCAGTACTTC TRBJ2-5 TRBV11-2 many -
CATSAGGGTNTQYF TGTGCCACCAGTGCAGGGGGCGGAACGAATACGCAGTATTTT TRBJ2-3 TRBV24-1 many TRBD1
CASSQGPSKREGPWQYF TGTGCCAGCAGCCAAGGCCCCTCCAAGCGGGAGGGCCCGTGGCAGTACTTC TRBJ2-7 TRBV4-2 - TRBD2
CSAGALAGVSGYEQYF TGCAGTGCCGGCGCACTAGCGGGAGTTTCGGGCTACGAGCAGTACTTC TRBJ2-7 TRBV20-1 many TRBD2
CARGRTGVETQYF TGTGCCAGGGGCCGAACAGGGGTAGAGACCCAGTACTTC TRBJ2-5 TRBV5-8 - TRBD1
CASSRLSAYEQYF TGCGCCAGCAGTCGTCTTTCCGCCTACGAGCAGTACTTC TRBJ2-7 TRBV5-1 few -
CASSFTGAANTGELFF TGTGCCAGCAGTTTTACAGGGGCGGCGAACACCGGGGAGCTGTTTTTT TRBJ2-2 TRBV12-3/TRBV12-4 - TRBD1
CASSFSGKETQYF TGTGCCAGCAGTTTCAGCGGTAAAGAGACCCAGTACTTC TRBJ2-5 TRBV12-3/TRBV12-4 many -
CSQASGRYEQFF TGCAGTCAGGCTAGCGGGCGGTATGAGCAGTTCTTC TRBJ2-1 TRBV20-1 many TRBD2
CASSPTTPTQETQYF TGTGCCAGCTCACCGACGACACCAACCCAAGAGACCCAGTACTTC TRBJ2-5 TRBV18 many -
CAWSVSSEFGYEQYF TGTGCCTGGAGTGTATCGTCGGAATTTGGCTACGAGCAGTACTTC TRBJ2-7 TRBV30 - -
CASSIVPDRVETQYF TGTGCCAGTAGTATAGTTCCGGACAGGGTAGAGACCCAGTACTTC TRBJ2-5 TRBV19 few TRBD1
CSARTGTSGQETQYF TGCAGTGCTAGAACCGGGACTAGCGGACAAGAGACCCAGTACTTC TRBJ2-5 TRBV20-1 - TRBD2
CASSLWTSGGNEQFF TGCGCCAGCAGCCTATGGACTAGCGGAGGTAATGAGCAGTTCTTC TRBJ2-1 TRBV5-1 many TRBD2
CATSRERSGSSNEQFF TGTGCCACCAGCAGAGAGCGGAGCGGGAGTTCCAATGAGCAGTTCTTC TRBJ2-1 TRBV15 many TRBD2
CSARPWDTAYEQYF TGCAGTGCTAGACCGTGGGACACCGCCTACGAGCAGTACTTC TRBJ2-7 TRBV20-1 many -
CASSLRIWTGQGHTF TGTGCCAGCAGTTTAAGAATTTGGACAGGGCAAGGCCACACCTTC TRBJ1-2 TRBV12-3/TRBV12-4 - TRBD1
CSARGQPATNEKLFF TGCAGTGCTAGAGGACAGCCTGCAACTAATGAAAAACTGTTTTTT TRBJ1-4 TRBV20-1 many -
CASRFIPGQGSNQPQHF TGTGCCAGCAGATTTATCCCAGGACAGGGAAGCAATCAGCCCCAGCATTTT TRBJ1-5 TRBV28 many TRBD1
CASSQDLRGAVSSYEQYF TGTGCCAGCAGCCAAGATCTGAGGGGGGCGGTTAGCTCCTACGAGCAGTACTTC TRBJ2-7 TRBV4-2 many -
CASSYGANQETQYF TGTGCCAGCAGTTATGGAGCAAACCAAGAGACCCAGTACTTC TRBJ2-5 TRBV6-5 - -
CASSPGKGPSTEAFF TGTGCCAGCTCACCAGGCAAGGGCCCCAGCACTGAAGCTTTCTTT TRBJ1-1 TRBV18 many -
CASSLARRGLYDEQFF TGTGCCAGCAGTCTCGCTCGGAGGGGACTTTACGATGAGCAGTTCTTC TRBJ2-1 TRBV7-3 many -
CASRSLAGAGNEQFF TGCGCCAGCAGATCGTTAGCGGGTGCGGGGAATGAGCAGTTCTTC TRBJ2-1 TRBV5-1 many TRBD2
CASSSRDRGNTQYF TGTGCCAGCAGTTCACGGGACAGGGGAAATACGCAGTATTTT TRBJ2-3 TRBV12-3/TRBV12-4 many TRBD1
CASSLAGSNQPQHF TGTGCCAGCAGCTTAGCAGGGAGCAATCAGCCCCAGCATTTT TRBJ1-5 TRBV12-3/TRBV12-4 many -
CASSQENDRDYEQYF TGCGCCAGCAGCCAGGAGAACGACAGGGACTACGAGCAGTACTTC TRBJ2-7 TRBV4-3 many TRBD1
CASSLSVQETQYF TGTGCCAGCAGTTTATCAGTACAAGAGACCCAGTACTTC TRBJ2-5 TRBV28 many -
CASSQDGGRSNSPLHF TGCGCCAGCAGCCAAGACGGGGGCAGGAGTAATTCACCCCTCCACTTT TRBJ1-6 TRBV4-1 many -
CASSNDRGKEGNTIYF TGTGCCAGCAGCAACGACAGGGGGAAAGAAGGAAACACCATATATTTT TRBJ1-3 TRBV7-8 - TRBD1
CASSLQRTETQYF TGCGCCAGCAGCTTGCAGAGAACGGAGACCCAGTACTTC TRBJ2-5 TRBV5-1 many -
CASSLDAGTYGYTF TGTGCCAGCAGCTTAGATGCAGGGACCTATGGCTACACCTTC TRBJ1-2 TRBV7-2 many -